This entry is about one T cell receptor beta chain. This clonotype has at least ten counts. The clone's antigen remains unknown. Qualities for individual bases were not recorded, and no much larger clone is one base off. Sequenced using an Illumina HiSeq 2500. Quantitative 5'-RACE with molecular barcodes was used to prepare TCR beta libraries. In the source study's methods: To identify disease-linked TCR variants, a new computational method was used, one built on a probabilistic model of VDJ rearrangement. TCRdb applied fastp at Q25 and MiXCR to the public reads, then kept only in-frame beta chains. A single entry per CDR3 protein holds the most common genes and DNA from its merged rows. TCRdb, not the authors, supplied the V and J calls. The sample table shows tens of thousands of distinct CDR3 sequences, and about 6.2% are seen once. Roughly 5% of the sample goes to the ten largest clones. The germline V gene encodes CDR1 SGHRS and CDR2 YFSETQ. Unmatched junction bases come to 5, with V trimmed by 3 bases and J by 0 bases. The CDR3 runs 16 amino acids, cysteine and phenylalanine included. Only the CDR3 DNA is retained, 48 bases long and in frame from the first base.

The data originate from a study of CD8 T cells in ankylosing spondylitis (dated by TCRdb to 2016 to 2017). For the study in its entirety: T cell receptor beta repertoires were profiled in healthy donors and ankylosing spondylitis patients so that disease-linked TCR variants could be found. The full study cohort comprised about 25 ankylosing spondylitis patients and roughly 110 healthy donors. Peripheral blood samples were taken, and synovial fluid was additionally collected from ankylosing spondylitis patients.

Study-wide findings and limitations: The disease-linked clones were reported as significantly enriched in matched synovial fluid samples from ankylosing spondylitis patients. A TCR beta motif made up of roughly eight highly homologous amino acid variants appeared to be characteristic of blood from ankylosing spondylitis patients. A CD8+ phenotype was shown by the disease-linked clones, which were found at relatively low frequencies in peripheral blood. Some of the motif variants had been reported before in the synovial fluid and blood of reactive arthritis patients, a finding that suggests common disease-initiation mechanisms.

For each ankylosing spondylitis patient, the synovial fluid sample was matched to a blood sample from that same patient. The source is a male donor with ankylosing spondylitis. The sequenced material came from synovial fluid, either unsorted or a sorted T cell fraction (not recorded which). Recombination joined TRBV5-1 with TRBJ2-7; a stretch of 11 junction bases matches TRBD2. The encoded CDR3 is CASSWTSGLSSYEQYF. In nucleotide form, the sequence is TGCGCCAGCAGCTGGACTAGCGGGTTAAGCTCCTACGAGCAGTACTTC.